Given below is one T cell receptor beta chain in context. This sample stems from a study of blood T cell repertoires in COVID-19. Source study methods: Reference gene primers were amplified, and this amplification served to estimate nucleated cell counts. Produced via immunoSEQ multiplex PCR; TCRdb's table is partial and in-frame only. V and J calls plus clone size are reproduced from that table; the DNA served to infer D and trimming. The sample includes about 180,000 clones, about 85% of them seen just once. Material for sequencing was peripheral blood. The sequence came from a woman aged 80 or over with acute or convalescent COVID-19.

The CDR3 DNA reads TGCGCCAGCACCTCCCTGGGGGCAGGGAGCCTCACAGATACGCAGTATTTT. As protein: CASTSLGAGSLTDTQYF. This chain uses TRBV5-1 with TRBJ2-3; D is perhaps TRBD1 (6 bases). This CDR3 comprises 17 residues. Germline assignment: CDR1 SGHRS and CDR2 YFSETQ. V gave up 6 bases and J gave up 2 bases, with 22 bases separating them.